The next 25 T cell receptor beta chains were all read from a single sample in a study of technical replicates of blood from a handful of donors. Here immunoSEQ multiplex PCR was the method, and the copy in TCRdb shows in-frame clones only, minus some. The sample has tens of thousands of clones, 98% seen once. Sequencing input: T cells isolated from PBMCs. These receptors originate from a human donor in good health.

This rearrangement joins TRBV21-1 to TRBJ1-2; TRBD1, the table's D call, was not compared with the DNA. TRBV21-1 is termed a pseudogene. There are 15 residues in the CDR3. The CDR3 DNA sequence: TGTGCCAGCAACCCAGACCGGGACATAGGGTATGGCTACACCTTC. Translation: CASNPDRDIGYGYTF.

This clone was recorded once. DNA for the CDR3: TGTGCCAGCAGCCCGACATCCGGGGGGTCTGAAGCTTTCTTT. This codes for CASSPTSGGSEAFF. The chain employs TRBV7-2 and TRBJ1-1; a weak D match, TRBD1 (5 bases). Trimming took off 5 bases at V and 6 bases at J, with 16 bases between the two ends. Germline V gene data show CDR1 as SGHTA and CDR2 as FQGNSA. CDR3 length equals 14 residues. Based on the CDR3 plus reference TRBV7-2 and TRBJ1-1, the full variable domain is GAGVSQSPSNKVTEKGKDVELRCDPISGHTALYWYRQSLGQGLEFLIYFQGNSAPDKSGLPSDRFSAERTGGSVSTLTIQRTQQEDSAVYLCASSPTSGGSEAFFGQGTRLTVV.

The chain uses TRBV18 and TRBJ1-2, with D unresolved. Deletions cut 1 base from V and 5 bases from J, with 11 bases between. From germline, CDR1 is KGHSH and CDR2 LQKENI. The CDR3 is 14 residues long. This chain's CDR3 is CASSPRAGLYGYTF. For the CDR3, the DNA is TGTGCCAGCTCACCACGAGCGGGCCTGTATGGCTACACCTTC.

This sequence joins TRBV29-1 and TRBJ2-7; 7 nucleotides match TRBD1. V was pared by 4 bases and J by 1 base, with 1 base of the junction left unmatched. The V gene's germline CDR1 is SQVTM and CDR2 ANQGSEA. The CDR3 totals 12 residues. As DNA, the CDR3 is TGCAGCGTTGGACAGGGTTCCTACGAGCAGTACTTC. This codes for CSVGQGSYEQYF.

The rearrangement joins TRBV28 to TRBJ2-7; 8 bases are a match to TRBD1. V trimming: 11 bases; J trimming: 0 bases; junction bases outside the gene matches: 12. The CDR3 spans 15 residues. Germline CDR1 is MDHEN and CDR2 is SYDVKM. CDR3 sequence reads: CASWTGIPSSYEQYF. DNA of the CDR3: TGTGCCTCGTGGACAGGGATCCCTTCCTCCTACGAGCAGTACTTC.

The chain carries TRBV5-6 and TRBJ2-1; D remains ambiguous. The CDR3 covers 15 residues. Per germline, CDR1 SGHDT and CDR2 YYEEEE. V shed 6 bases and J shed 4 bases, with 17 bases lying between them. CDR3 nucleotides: TGTGCCAGCACTTCCTCCGGGTCCGGTTACAATGAGCAGTTCTTC. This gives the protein CASTSSGSGYNEQFF. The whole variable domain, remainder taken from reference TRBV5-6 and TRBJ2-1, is DAGVTQSPTHLIKTRGQQVTLRCSPKSGHDTVSWYQQALGQGPQFIFQYYEEEERQRGNFPDRFSGHQFPNYSSELNVNALLLGDSALYLCASTSSGSGYNEQFFGPGTRLTVL.

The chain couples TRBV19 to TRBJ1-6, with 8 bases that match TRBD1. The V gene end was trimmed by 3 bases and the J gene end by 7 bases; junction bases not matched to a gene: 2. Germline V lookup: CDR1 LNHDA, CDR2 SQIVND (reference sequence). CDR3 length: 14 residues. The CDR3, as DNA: TGTGCCAGTAGTATCGGGGACAGGAATTCACCCCTCCACTTT. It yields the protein CASSIGDRNSPLHF. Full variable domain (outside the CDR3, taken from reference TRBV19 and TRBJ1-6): DGGITQSPKYLFRKEGQNVTLSCEQNLNHDAMYWYRQDPGQGLRLIYYSQIVNDFQKGDIAEGYSVSREKKESFPLTVTSAQKNPTAFYLCASSIGDRNSPLHFGNGTRLTVT.

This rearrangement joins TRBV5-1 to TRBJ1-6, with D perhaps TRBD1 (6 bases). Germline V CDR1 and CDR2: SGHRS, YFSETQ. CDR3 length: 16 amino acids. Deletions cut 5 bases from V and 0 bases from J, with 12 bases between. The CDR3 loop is CASSSGQTSYNSPLHF. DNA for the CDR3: TGCGCCAGCAGTTCTGGACAGACCTCCTATAATTCACCCCTCCACTTT.

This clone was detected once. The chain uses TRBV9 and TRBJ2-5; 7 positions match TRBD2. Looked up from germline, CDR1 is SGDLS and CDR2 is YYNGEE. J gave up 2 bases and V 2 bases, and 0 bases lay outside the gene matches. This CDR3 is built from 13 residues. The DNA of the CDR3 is TGTGCCAGCAGCGTGCGGGGGCAAGAGACCCAGTACTTC. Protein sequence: CASSVRGQETQYF.

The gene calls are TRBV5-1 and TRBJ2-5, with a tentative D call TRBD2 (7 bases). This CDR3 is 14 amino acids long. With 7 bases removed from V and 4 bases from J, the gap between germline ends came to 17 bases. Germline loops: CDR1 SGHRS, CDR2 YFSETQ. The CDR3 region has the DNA TGCGCCAGCGGGACACTAGCGCGAGGAGAGACCCAGTACTTC. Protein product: CASGTLARGETQYF.

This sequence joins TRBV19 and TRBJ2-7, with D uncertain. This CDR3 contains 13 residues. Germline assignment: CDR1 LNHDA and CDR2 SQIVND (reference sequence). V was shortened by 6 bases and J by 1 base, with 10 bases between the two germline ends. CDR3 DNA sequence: TGTGCCAGTAGCCACCCCCAGTCCTACGAGCAGTACTTC. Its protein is CASSHPQSYEQYF.

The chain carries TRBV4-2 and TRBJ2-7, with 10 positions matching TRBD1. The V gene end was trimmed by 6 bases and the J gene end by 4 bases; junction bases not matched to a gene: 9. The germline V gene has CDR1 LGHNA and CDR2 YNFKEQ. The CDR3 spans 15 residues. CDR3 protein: CASSPTGTGAYEQYF. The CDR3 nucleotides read TGTGCCAGCAGTCCTACCGGGACAGGGGCGTACGAGCAGTACTTC.

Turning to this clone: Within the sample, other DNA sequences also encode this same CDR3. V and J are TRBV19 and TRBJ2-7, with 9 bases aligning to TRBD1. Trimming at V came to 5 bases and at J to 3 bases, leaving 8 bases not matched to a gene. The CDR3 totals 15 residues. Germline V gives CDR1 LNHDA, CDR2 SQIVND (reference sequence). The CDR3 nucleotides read TGTGCCAGTAGTTCCTACAGGGGGCCCAGCTACGAGCAGTACTTC. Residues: CASSSYRGPSYEQYF.

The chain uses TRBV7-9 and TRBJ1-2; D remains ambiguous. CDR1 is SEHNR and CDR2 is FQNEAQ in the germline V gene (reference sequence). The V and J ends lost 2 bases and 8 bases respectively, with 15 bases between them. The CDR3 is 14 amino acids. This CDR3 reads CASSLFTGVRGYTF. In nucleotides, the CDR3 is TGTGCCAGCAGCTTATTCACCGGGGTCCGAGGCTACACCTTC.

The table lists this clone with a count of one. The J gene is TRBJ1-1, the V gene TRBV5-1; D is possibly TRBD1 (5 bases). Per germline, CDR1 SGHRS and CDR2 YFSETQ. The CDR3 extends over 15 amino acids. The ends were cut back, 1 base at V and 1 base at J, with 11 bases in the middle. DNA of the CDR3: TGCGCCAGCAGCTTGTTGTGGCAGGGGAACACTGAAGCTTTCTTT. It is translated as CASSLLWQGNTEAFF.

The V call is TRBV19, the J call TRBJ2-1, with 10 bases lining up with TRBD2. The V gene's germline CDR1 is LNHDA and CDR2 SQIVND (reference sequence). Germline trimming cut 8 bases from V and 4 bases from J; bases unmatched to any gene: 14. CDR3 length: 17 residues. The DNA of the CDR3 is TGTGCCAGTGCCGGACTAGCGGCTAGAACTATTTACAATGAGCAGTTCTTC. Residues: CASAGLAARTIYNEQFF.

As DNA, the CDR3 is TGCGCCAGCAGCCAAGTCGGTGGCAGGGTCGACGAGCAGTACTTC. Translation: CASSQVGGRVDEQYF. This chain links TRBV4-1 with TRBJ2-7, with TRBD1 as a possible D gene (5 bases). CDR3 length: 15 amino acids. Trimming took 1 base from V and 5 from J, leaving 15 bases between them. CDR1 MGHRA and CDR2 YSYEKL come from the germline V gene.

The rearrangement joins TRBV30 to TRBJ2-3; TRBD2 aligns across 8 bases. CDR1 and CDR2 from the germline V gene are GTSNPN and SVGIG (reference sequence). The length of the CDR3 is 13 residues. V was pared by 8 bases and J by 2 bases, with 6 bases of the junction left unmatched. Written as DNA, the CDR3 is TGTGCCGCTATAGCGGGGACCACAGATACGCAGTATTTT. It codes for CAAIAGTTDTQYF.

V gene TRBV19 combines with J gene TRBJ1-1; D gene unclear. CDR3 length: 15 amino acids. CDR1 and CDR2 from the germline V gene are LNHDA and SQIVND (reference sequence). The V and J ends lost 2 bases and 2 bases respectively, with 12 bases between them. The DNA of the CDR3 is TGTGCCAGTAGTATAAAATTGGGCCAAAACACTGAAGCTTTCTTT. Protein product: CASSIKLGQNTEAFF.

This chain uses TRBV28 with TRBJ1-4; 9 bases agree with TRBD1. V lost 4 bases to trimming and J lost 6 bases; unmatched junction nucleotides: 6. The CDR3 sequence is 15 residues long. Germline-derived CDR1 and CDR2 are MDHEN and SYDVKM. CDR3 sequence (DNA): TGTGCCAGCAGTTCCTCCGGGACAGGGCATGAAAAACTGTTTTTT. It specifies CASSSSGTGHEKLFF.

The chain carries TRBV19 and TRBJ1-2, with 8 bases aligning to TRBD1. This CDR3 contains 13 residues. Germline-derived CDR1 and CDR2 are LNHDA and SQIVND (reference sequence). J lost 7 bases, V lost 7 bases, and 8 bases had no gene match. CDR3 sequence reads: CASKDRGYSGYTF. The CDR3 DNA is TGTGCCAGTAAAGACAGGGGTTATTCTGGCTACACCTTC.

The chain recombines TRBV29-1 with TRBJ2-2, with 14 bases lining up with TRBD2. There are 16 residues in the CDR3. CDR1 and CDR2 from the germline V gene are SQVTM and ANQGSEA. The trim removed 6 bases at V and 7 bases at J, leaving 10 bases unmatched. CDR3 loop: CSVVGLAGVGGGELFF. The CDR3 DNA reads TGCAGCGTCGTGGGACTAGCGGGAGTTGGGGGCGGGGAGCTGTTTTTT.

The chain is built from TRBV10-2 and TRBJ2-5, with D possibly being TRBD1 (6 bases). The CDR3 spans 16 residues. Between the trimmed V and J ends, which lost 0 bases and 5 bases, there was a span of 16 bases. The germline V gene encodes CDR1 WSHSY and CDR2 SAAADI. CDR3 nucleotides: TGCGCCAGCAGTGAGTCATTATTGACAGGTCAGGAGACCCAGTACTTC. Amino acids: CASSESLLTGQETQYF.

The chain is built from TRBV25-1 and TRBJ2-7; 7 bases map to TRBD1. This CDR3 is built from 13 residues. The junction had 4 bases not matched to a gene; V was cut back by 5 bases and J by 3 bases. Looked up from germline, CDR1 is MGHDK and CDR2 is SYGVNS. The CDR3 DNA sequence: TGTGCCAGCAGTCGACAGGGCCTCTACGAGCAGTACTTC. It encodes CASSRQGLYEQYF.

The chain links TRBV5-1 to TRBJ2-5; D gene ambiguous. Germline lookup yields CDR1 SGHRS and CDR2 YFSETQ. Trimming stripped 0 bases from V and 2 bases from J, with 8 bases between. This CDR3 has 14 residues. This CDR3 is CASSLAQLQETQYF. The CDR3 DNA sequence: TGCGCCAGCAGCTTGGCACAGTTGCAAGAGACCCAGTACTTC.